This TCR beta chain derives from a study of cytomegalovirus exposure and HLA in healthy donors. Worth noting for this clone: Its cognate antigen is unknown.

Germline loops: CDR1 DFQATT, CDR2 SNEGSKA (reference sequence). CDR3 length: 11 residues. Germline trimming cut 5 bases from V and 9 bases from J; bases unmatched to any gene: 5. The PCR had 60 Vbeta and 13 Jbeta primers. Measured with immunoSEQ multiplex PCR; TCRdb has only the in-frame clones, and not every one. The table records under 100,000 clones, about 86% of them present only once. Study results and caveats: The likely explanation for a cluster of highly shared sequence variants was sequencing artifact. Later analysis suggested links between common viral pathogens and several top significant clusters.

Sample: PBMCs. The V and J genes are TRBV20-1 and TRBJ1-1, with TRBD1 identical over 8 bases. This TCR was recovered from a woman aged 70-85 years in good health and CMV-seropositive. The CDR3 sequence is CSARGQGQAFF. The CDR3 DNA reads TGCAGTGCTCGCGGACAGGGCCAAGCTTTCTTT.